These T cell receptor beta chains were read from a single sample in a study of spatial heterogeneity in lung cancer. TCRdb ran MiXCR on the 5' RACE reads and lists one entry per CDR3 protein. The sample lists 1,600 or so distinct CDR3 sequences; more than 20% were seen once. The sequencing here drew on PBMCs, taken at surgery. These receptor sequences come from a male donor with early-stage non-small cell lung cancer. The CDR3 runs from the conserved cysteine through the conserved F or W. A row's size may be missing; if present it is once, few, many or a size class.

V gene: TRBV28
clone size: medium-sized
CDR3 protein: CASGRYYEQYF

V gene: TRBV5-1
clone size: large
CDR3 protein: CASSPRGAGSSYNEQFF

V gene: TRBV6-1
clone size: many
CDR3 protein: CASSEDPEVTEKLFF

V gene: TRBV7-9
clone size: many
CDR3 protein: CASSTKGGTGELFF

V gene: TRBV2
clone size: .
CDR3 protein: CASSEATTTDTQYF

V gene: TRBV9
clone size: .
CDR3 protein: CASSRGTLLWEETQYF

V gene: TRBV29-1
clone size: many
CDR3 protein: CSVGFGGELFF

V gene: TRBV9
clone size: .
CDR3 protein: CASSASGGDEQFF

V gene: TRBV29-1
clone size: medium-sized
CDR3 protein: CSVGEQGPGNTIYF

V gene: TRBV6-6
clone size: medium-sized
CDR3 protein: CASRDSSSDYGYTF

V gene: TRBV6-5
clone size: .
CDR3 protein: CASSPPTSGDAQYF

V gene: TRBV7-3
clone size: medium-sized
CDR3 protein: CASSYRISSYNEQFF

V gene: TRBV5-4
clone size: .
CDR3 protein: CASSPSQGYYEQYF

V gene: TRBV23-1
clone size: many
CDR3 protein: CASSQKRHYRETQYF

V gene: TRBV27
clone size: .
CDR3 protein: CASSGGGRGYF

V gene: TRBV15
clone size: many
CDR3 protein: CATSFRTGTEAFF

V gene: TRBV9
clone size: .
CDR3 protein: CASSVHAGQGITYEQYF

V gene: TRBV6-5
clone size: few
CDR3 protein: CASSAAGTGAYEQYF

V gene: TRBV19
clone size: many
CDR3 protein: CASSRGAGGGNEQFF

V gene: TRBV13
clone size: .
CDR3 protein: CASSPLKAGSYGYTF

V gene: TRBV18
clone size: medium-sized
CDR3 protein: CASSPRAQDQETQYF

V gene: TRBV7-9
clone size: few
CDR3 protein: CASSFQDWGQGDTQYF

V gene: TRBV30
clone size: medium-sized
CDR3 protein: CAWRGQGRMNTEAFF

V gene: TRBV2
clone size: medium-sized
CDR3 protein: CATRSPGELFF

V gene: TRBV6-2/TRBV6-3
clone size: .
CDR3 protein: CASSYGGEQFF

V gene: TRBV13
clone size: many
CDR3 protein: CASSRGTPNEQFF

V gene: TRBV4-3
clone size: medium-sized
CDR3 protein: CASSQDIGGTEGYTF

V gene: TRBV19
clone size: .
CDR3 protein: CASSMRLAGGSTYNEQFF

V gene: TRBV5-6
clone size: .
CDR3 protein: CASSRGQDPRGYTF

V gene: TRBV7-2
clone size: medium-sized
CDR3 protein: CASNPPGQATGELFF

V gene: TRBV5-1
clone size: few
CDR3 protein: CARVPRAVRTPGSCFF

V gene: TRBV6-6
clone size: medium-sized
CDR3 protein: CASSYSSRAGGGETQYF

V gene: TRBV19
clone size: .
CDR3 protein: CASGQGGGSTDTQYF